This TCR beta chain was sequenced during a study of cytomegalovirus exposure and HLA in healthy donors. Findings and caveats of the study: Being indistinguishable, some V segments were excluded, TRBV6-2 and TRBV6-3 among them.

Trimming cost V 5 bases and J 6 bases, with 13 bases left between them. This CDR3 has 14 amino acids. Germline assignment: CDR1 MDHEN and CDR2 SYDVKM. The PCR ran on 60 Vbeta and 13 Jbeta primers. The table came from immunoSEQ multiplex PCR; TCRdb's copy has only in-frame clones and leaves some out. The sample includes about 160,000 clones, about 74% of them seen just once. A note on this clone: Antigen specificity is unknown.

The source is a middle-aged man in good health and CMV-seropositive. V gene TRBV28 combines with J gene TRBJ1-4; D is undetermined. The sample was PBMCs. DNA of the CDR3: TGTGCCAGCAGTCCGACAAACAACGATGAAAAACTGTTTTTT. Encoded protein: CASSPTNNDEKLFF.